The rows below give T cell receptor beta chains drawn from one sample of a study of regulatory T cells in long-lasting Graves disease. A single record per CDR3 protein comes from TCRdb applying MiXCR to the multiplex PCR reads. Seen here are around 500,000 distinct CDR3 sequences, about 15% observed once, and the top ten hold around 25%. The data also belong to a second study, concerning T cells in Graves' hyperthyroidism and ophthalmopathy.

The material was peripheral blood mononuclear cells (PBMCs), obtained at new diagnosis, from a patient treated with antithyroid drugs. All receptors come from a woman aged 35-65 years with Graves disease. Each CDR3 is given with its conserved first and last residue. The order of the fields is clone size, D gene, J gene, V gene, CDR3 protein, CDR3 DNA. A D gene is named only where the DNA matches it firmly. Clone size is not always given. Where it is, it says once, few, many or a class for expanded clones.

-	-	TRBJ2-1	TRBV11-1	CASSLTNGAYNEQFF	TGTGCCAGCAGCCTGACAAACGGGGCCTACAATGAGCAGTTCTTC
many	-	TRBJ1-5	TRBV4-1	CASSQGETSNQPQHF	TGCGCCAGCAGCCAAGGGGAGACAAGCAATCAGCCCCAGCATTTT
many	-	TRBJ1-6	TRBV2	CASSPEQTNSPLHF	TGTGCCAGCAGCCCGGAACAGACCAATTCACCCCTCCACTTT
-	-	TRBJ1-6	TRBV2	CATNPEVNSPLHF	TGTGCCACGAATCCCGAGGTTAATTCACCCCTCCACTTT
many	TRBD1	TRBJ2-1	TRBV10-1	CASSEWDRGELYNEQFF	TGCGCCAGCAGTGAGTGGGACAGGGGAGAACTTTACAATGAGCAGTTCTTC
-	-	TRBJ2-7	TRBV6-6	CASSYSIGQGALEQYF	TGTGCCAGCAGTTACTCGATAGGACAAGGAGCACTCGAGCAGTACTTC
few	TRBD2	TRBJ2-5	TRBV19	CASSTSGVETQYF	TGTGCCAGTTCGACTAGCGGGGTGGAGACCCAGTACTTC
-	-	TRBJ2-2	TRBV10-3	CAISESDKGLSTGELFF	TGTGCCATCAGTGAGTCGGATAAGGGTCTGAGCACCGGGGAGCTGTTTTTT
-	TRBD2	TRBJ2-1	TRBV5-1	CASSLTGGQFNEQFF	TGCGCCAGCAGCTTAACGGGGGGGCAGTTCAATGAGCAGTTCTTC
-	-	TRBJ2-2	TRBV19	CASSIRIGAGELFF	TGTGCCAGTAGTATAAGGATTGGCGCCGGGGAGCTGTTTTTT
few	TRBD2	TRBJ2-7	TRBV20-1	CSAPSPSGGAEEQYF	TGCAGTGCTCCCTCACCTAGCGGGGGGGCGGAAGAGCAGTACTTC
many	-	TRBJ2-7	TRBV20-1	CSARALGPDYEQYF	TGCAGTGCTAGAGCTTTAGGTCCCGACTACGAGCAGTACTTC
few	-	TRBJ2-7	TRBV3-1	CASSQDGRWSYEQYF	TGTGCCAGCAGCCAAGATGGCAGGTGGAGCTACGAGCAGTACTTC
many	-	TRBJ1-1	TRBV20-1	CSARRGGTNTEAFF	TGCAGTGCTCGCAGGGGAGGGACGAACACTGAAGCTTTCTTT
many	-	TRBJ2-3	TRBV12-3/TRBV12-4	CASSFFADTQYF	TGTGCCAGCAGTTTCTTTGCAGATACGCAGTATTTT
many	-	TRBJ2-1	TRBV5-5	CASSLVAGDEQFF	TGTGCCAGCAGCTTGGTTGCCGGGGATGAGCAGTTCTTC
few	-	TRBJ2-1	TRBV12-3/TRBV12-4	CASSLIIRAGYNEQFF	TGTGCCAGCAGTTTAATAATACGCGCGGGATACAATGAGCAGTTCTTC
many	-	TRBJ2-5	TRBV5-1	CASSWNGAGGREETQYF	TGCGCCAGCAGCTGGAACGGGGCCGGGGGACGGGAAGAGACCCAGTACTTC
-	-	TRBJ2-5	TRBV6-5	CASSWSGETQYF	TGTGCCAGCAGTTGGTCGGGAGAGACCCAGTACTTC
-	-	TRBJ2-3	TRBV11-2	CASSGGPNSFTDTQYF	TGTGCCAGCTCGGGGGGCCCGAACTCTTTCACAGATACGCAGTATTTT
many	-	TRBJ1-2	TRBV29-1	CSVDWGVKGYTF	TGCAGCGTTGATTGGGGGGTAAAGGGCTACACCTTC
many	-	TRBJ1-5	TRBV5-8	CASSLSGGRQTQHF	TGTGCCAGCAGCTTGTCGGGGGGGCGACAGACCCAGCATTTT
few	-	TRBJ2-5	TRBV4-2	CASSQREAPQETQYF	TGTGCCAGCAGCCAACGTGAAGCTCCCCAAGAGACCCAGTACTTC
-	-	TRBJ1-1	TRBV28	CASRLPGGRNTEAFF	TGTGCCAGCAGGCTACCGGGCGGAAGGAACACTGAAGCTTTCTTT
few	-	TRBJ1-1	TRBV15	CATSNLRGLMNTEAFF	TGTGCCACCAGCAATCTAAGGGGCCTCATGAACACTGAAGCTTTCTTT
few	-	TRBJ1-4	TRBV19	CASSKWDEKLFF	TGTGCCAGCTCCAAATGGGATGAAAAACTGTTTTTT
many	TRBD1	TRBJ1-5	TRBV7-8	CASSRTGSSNQPQHF	TGTGCCAGCAGTAGGACAGGGTCTAGCAATCAGCCCCAGCATTTT
-	-	TRBJ2-4	TRBV7-2	CASMVGHTAKNIQYF	TGTGCCAGCATGGTAGGACACACAGCCAAAAACATTCAGTACTTC
many	TRBD1	TRBJ2-3	TRBV9	CASSVDRSGQLSTDTQYF	TGTGCCAGCAGCGTAGACCGATCGGGACAGCTTAGCACAGATACGCAGTATTTT
many	-	TRBJ1-4	TRBV2	CASSAFNEKLFF	TGTGCCAGCAGCGCCTTTAATGAAAAACTGTTTTTT
many	TRBD1	TRBJ1-1	TRBV7-9	CASSPDRGWVNTEAFF	TGTGCCAGCAGCCCTGACAGGGGGTGGGTGAACACTGAAGCTTTCTTT
few	-	TRBJ1-4	TRBV7-9	CASSQEVRFYEKLFF	TGTGCCAGCAGCCAGGAAGTTAGATTCTATGAAAAACTGTTTTTT
-	TRBD1	TRBJ1-2	TRBV2	CASSEAPTGDYGYTF	TGTGCCAGCAGTGAAGCGCCGACAGGGGACTATGGCTACACCTTC
few	TRBD2	TRBJ2-3	TRBV5-1	CASSPASAGGTSTDTQYF	TGCGCCAGCAGCCCCGCTTCTGCGGGGGGGACTAGCACAGATACGCAGTATTTT
few	TRBD1	TRBJ2-1	TRBV5-6	CASKTGGENEQFF	TGTGCCAGCAAGACAGGGGGCGAGAATGAGCAGTTCTTC
few	-	TRBJ2-2	TRBV12-3/TRBV12-4	CASSSPIRGTGELFF	TGTGCCAGCAGTTCGCCTATCCGGGGCACCGGGGAGCTGTTTTTT
few	TRBD1	TRBJ1-1	TRBV7-2	CAGIMLGPGQGENTEAFF	TGTGCCGGAATAATGCTAGGGCCGGGACAGGGGGAGAACACTGAAGCTTTCTTT
-	TRBD1	TRBJ1-6	TRBV4-1	CASSQLPDRGGPPLHF	TGCGCCAGCAGCCAACTCCCGGACAGGGGGGGACCACCCCTCCACTTT
many	-	TRBJ1-1	TRBV12-3/TRBV12-4	CASRRSAVGAFF	TGTGCCAGCAGAAGGTCAGCGGTTGGAGCTTTCTTT
many	-	TRBJ2-1	TRBV12-3/TRBV12-4	CASSLLRGYNEQFF	TGTGCCAGCAGTCTCCTACGGGGGTACAATGAGCAGTTCTTC
many	-	TRBJ1-2	TRBV12-3/TRBV12-4	CASSFFPGRRGYGYTF	TGTGCCAGCAGTTTTTTTCCAGGGCGGAGGGGCTATGGCTACACCTTC
few	-	TRBJ2-7	TRBV3-1	CASSQGGGSFEQYF	TGTGCCAGCAGCCAAGGCGGGGGCTCTTTTGAGCAGTACTTC
many	TRBD1	TRBJ1-1	TRBV27	CASRPPTGQGLPRTEAFF	TGTGCCAGCAGACCACCGACGGGACAGGGTCTCCCTAGGACTGAAGCTTTCTTT
few	-	TRBJ1-4	TRBV6-9	CASSFGAGMNEKLFF	TGTGCCAGCAGTTTTGGCGCAGGCATGAATGAAAAACTGTTTTTT
-	-	TRBJ1-1	TRBV12-3/TRBV12-4	CASSFQIPITEAFF	TGTGCCAGCAGCTTTCAGATCCCGATCACTGAAGCTTTCTTT
many	-	TRBJ2-5	TRBV28	CASSSPPGEETQYF	TGTGCCAGCAGTTCCCCCCCGGGGGAAGAGACCCAGTACTTC
-	TRBD1	TRBJ1-4	TRBV12-5	CASGEDRARQKPFF	TGTGCTAGTGGCGAGGACAGGGCCAGGCAGAAACCGTTTTTT
few	TRBD1	TRBJ1-6	TRBV19	CASSWDSENSPLHF	TGTGCCAGTAGTTGGGACAGTGAGAATTCACCCCTCCACTTT
many	TRBD2	TRBJ2-1	TRBV2	CASRGLAGEYNEQFF	TGTGCCAGCAGGGGACTAGCGGGGGAGTACAATGAGCAGTTCTTC
-	TRBD1	TRBJ2-1	TRBV4-2	CASSQDPTGQQYNEQFF	TGTGCCAGCAGCCAAGATCCCACGGGACAGCAGTACAATGAGCAGTTCTTC
many	-	TRBJ2-7	TRBV7-9	CASSLYSDYEQYF	TGTGCCAGCAGCTTGTACAGCGACTACGAGCAGTACTTC
few	-	TRBJ1-1	TRBV29-1	CSVEQGPNTEAFF	TGCAGCGTTGAACAGGGACCGAACACTGAAGCTTTCTTT
-	-	TRBJ2-1	TRBV5-6	CASSSLGFTQFF	TGTGCCAGCAGCTCTCTTGGGTTCACCCAGTTCTTC
many	TRBD1	TRBJ2-3	TRBV24-1	CATSDPGTGGDTQYF	TGTGCCACCAGTGATCCAGGGACAGGGGGAGATACGCAGTATTTT